A single sample is the source of the 27 T cell receptor beta chains below, sequenced in a study of blood T cell repertoires in COVID-19. Some clones are missing from TCRdb's copy, which holds only in-frame ones; the method was immunoSEQ multiplex PCR. The sample has about 70,000 clones, 75% to 85% seen once. Source material: peripheral blood. These receptors were collected from a woman in her 70s with acute or convalescent COVID-19.

The genes are TRBV28 and TRBJ1-4, with TRBD1 matching 7 bases. The length of the CDR3 is 15 residues. CDR1 MDHEN and CDR2 SYDVKM come from the germline V gene. With V trimmed by 5 bases and J by 7 bases, 10 bases remained unmatched. CDR3 protein: CASSPVTGDGEKLFF. In DNA form, the CDR3 reads TGTGCCAGCAGTCCGGTAACAGGGGATGGTGAAAAACTGTTTTTT.

The chain is built from TRBV2 and TRBJ1-6; weak D call: TRBD1 (5 bases). Germline V CDR1 and CDR2: SNHLY, FYNNEI. The CDR3 runs to 14 residues. V lost 7 bases and J 9 bases, leaving 16 bases between the germline ends. In DNA form, the CDR3 reads TGTGCCAGCATACTGGGCAGGGCAACTTCACCCCTCCACTTT. Its translation: CASILGRATSPLHF.

V usage is TRBV7-9 and J usage is TRBJ2-1; 9 nucleotides align to TRBD2. V shed 5 bases, J shed 5 bases, and the junction held 7 bases outside the gene matches. Germline V CDR1 and CDR2: SEHNR, FQNEAQ (reference sequence). The CDR3 totals 15 residues. CDR3 coding DNA: TGTGCCAGCAGCCTAAGGACTAGCGTAAACAATGAGCAGTTCTTC. It translates to CASSLRTSVNNEQFF.

The rearrangement uses TRBV2 and TRBJ1-3, with D perhaps matching TRBD1 (6 bases). V was shortened by 7 bases and J by 4 bases, with 17 bases between the two germline ends. CDR1 SNHLY and CDR2 FYNNEI come from the germline V gene. This CDR3 region has 15 residues. CDR3 in DNA: TGTGCCAGCAAGAAACAGGGATTAGGAGGAAACACCATATATTTT. It codes for CASKKQGLGGNTIYF.

The CDR3 sequence: CASSFGGSNTGETQYF. The CDR3 DNA reads as TGTGCCAGCAGTTTCGGCGGGAGCAATACTGGGGAGACCCAGTACTTC. This chain connects TRBV28 to TRBJ2-5; TRBD2 aligns across 7 bases. In germline, CDR1 is MDHEN, CDR2 SYDVKM. J gave up 5 bases and V 3 bases, and 12 bases lay outside the gene matches. This CDR3 region has 16 residues. The full variable domain, with the rest looked up from reference TRBV28 and TRBJ2-5, is DVKVTQSSRYLVKRTGEKVFLECVQDMDHENMFWYRQDPGLGLRLIYFSYDVKMKEKGDIPEGYSVSREKKERFSLILESASTNQTSMYLCASSFGGSNTGETQYFGPGTRLLVL.

This sequence joins TRBV15 and TRBJ2-3; D is unresolved. Germline CDR1 reads LNHNV; CDR2 reads YYDKDF (reference sequence). With 0 bases removed from V and 0 bases from J, the gap between germline ends came to 10 bases. The CDR3 is made up of 16 amino acids. In DNA, the CDR3 is TGTGCCACCAGCAGAGATCCCCCGGTTAGCACAGATACGCAGTATTTT. This codes for CATSRDPPVSTDTQYF.

The chain combines TRBV11-1 with TRBJ2-2, with a possible D match to TRBD2 (5 bases). Deletions cut 5 bases from V and 4 bases from J, with 17 bases between. Germline CDR1 is SGHAT and CDR2 is FQDESV (reference sequence). The CDR3 spans 16 residues. Written as DNA, the CDR3 is TGTGCCAGCAGCCGCGGAGAGAGAGGGAGCACCGGGGAGCTGTTTTTT. This codes for CASSRGERGSTGELFF.

The chain combines TRBV14 with TRBJ2-6; TRBD1 might be the D (5 bases). Trimming took off 4 bases at V and 4 bases at J, with 17 bases between the two ends. Germline CDR1 is SGHDN and CDR2 is FVKESK. There are 17 residues in the CDR3. The CDR3 loop reads CASSRGGFFRGANVLTF. The CDR3 nucleotides are TGTGCCAGCAGCCGGGGCGGTTTCTTTCGAGGGGCCAACGTCCTGACTTTC.

The chain carries TRBV27 and TRBJ2-5, with D tentatively TRBD1 (6 bases). V was shortened by 3 bases and J by 5 bases, with 16 bases between the two germline ends. The CDR3 is 15 residues long. The germline CDR1 and CDR2 sequences are MNHEY and SMNVEV (reference sequence). The CDR3 nucleotides are TGTGCCAGCAGTTTCAGGGGTATCGTTCGGGAGACCCAGTACTTC. Protein sequence: CASSFRGIVRETQYF.

The rearrangement uses TRBV14 and TRBJ1-1; TRBD1 aligns across 9 bases. CDR1 is SGHDN, CDR2 FVKESK, per germline. The CDR3 sequence is 13 residues long. Losses at the gene ends were 8 bases for V and 4 bases for J; bases not matched to a gene: 5. CDR3 loop: CASGDRVPTEAFF. The CDR3 nucleotides read TGTGCCAGCGGGGACAGGGTGCCCACTGAAGCTTTCTTT.

This clone was recorded a few times. The genes are TRBV7-6 and TRBJ2-3; 10 nucleotides line up with TRBD2. The V and J ends lost 1 base and 5 bases, in that order; junction bases with no gene match: 6. Germline assignment: CDR1 SGHVS and CDR2 FNYEAQ. The CDR3 covers 16 residues. CDR3 sequence (DNA): TGTGCCAGCAGCTTAGTGGGGACTAGCGCGAAAGATACGCAGTATTTT. Encoded protein: CASSLVGTSAKDTQYF.

The V and J genes are TRBV28 and TRBJ2-3; TRBD2 matches 7 bases. The CDR3 is 14 residues long. Germline lookup yields CDR1 MDHEN and CDR2 SYDVKM. V was pared by 8 bases and J by 5 bases, with 10 bases of the junction left unmatched. CDR3 nucleotide sequence: TGTGCCAGCTACCCCGGGACTATCCGAGATACGCAGTATTTT. Its translation: CASYPGTIRDTQYF.

The genes are TRBV5-4 and TRBJ2-1; 13 nucleotides align to TRBD2. After removal of 6 bases from V and 9 bases from J, the junction contained 12 bases not matched to a gene. Germline V lookup: CDR1 SGHNT, CDR2 YYREEE (reference sequence). CDR3 length: 16 residues. CDR3 sequence (DNA): TGTGCCAGCACCCCCCCTGGACTAGCGGGAGTCGGTGAGCAGTTCTTC. Its translation is CASTPPGLAGVGEQFF.

The chain joins TRBV9 to TRBJ2-7; D might be TRBD2 (5 bases). The CDR3 runs 14 residues. The germline V and J ends were trimmed by 3 bases and 5 bases, with 15 bases remaining between them. Germline CDR1 and CDR2: SGDLS and YYNGEE. The CDR3 protein is CASSALTTGDEQYF. CDR3 sequence (DNA): TGTGCCAGCAGCGCCCTGACTACGGGCGACGAGCAGTACTTC.

The J gene is TRBJ1-1, the V gene TRBV2; the D is unclear. Trimming removed 7 bases from V and 1 base from J, with 7 bases in between. This CDR3 contains 12 residues. Germline assignment: CDR1 SNHLY and CDR2 FYNNEI. CDR3: CASMRPNTEAFF. The CDR3 DNA follows: TGTGCCAGCATGAGGCCGAACACTGAAGCTTTCTTT. Looking up the rest from reference TRBV2 and TRBJ1-1 gives the full variable domain: EPEVTQTPSHQVTQMGQEVILRCVPISNHLYFYWYRQILGQKVEFLVSFYNNEISEKSEIFDDQFSVERPDGSNFTLKIRSTKLEDSAMYFCASMRPNTEAFFGQGTRLTVV.

This chain joins TRBV10-3 and TRBJ2-1, with TRBD2 identical over 9 bases. V lost 4 bases and J lost 7; bases outside the gene matches: 11. The CDR3 sequence is 16 residues long. The germline V gene encodes CDR1 ENHRY and CDR2 SYGVKD. The CDR3: CAISAVAGVSVNEQFF. The CDR3 DNA follows: TGTGCCATCAGTGCCGTAGCGGGAGTGTCGGTGAATGAGCAGTTCTTC.

The chain combines TRBV18 with TRBJ2-1; 7 bases are shared with TRBD1. Germline CDR1 KGHSH, CDR2 LQKENI. This CDR3 has 13 amino acids. V trimming: 4 bases; J trimming: 6 bases; junction bases outside the gene matches: 3. CDR3 sequence (DNA): TGTGCCAGCTCACGAGACAGGGTCAATGAGCAGTTCTTC. Its protein product is CASSRDRVNEQFF.

V is TRBV27 and J is TRBJ2-3; 9 bases are a match to TRBD2. Trimming at V came to 3 bases and at J to 6 bases, leaving 10 bases not matched to a gene. This CDR3 spans 16 amino acids. Germline CDR1 reads MNHEY; CDR2 reads SMNVEV (reference sequence). In DNA form, the CDR3 reads TGTGCCAGCAGTTTTGGCGGGAGGGCCATGCGGGATACGCAGTATTTT. Its translation is CASSFGGRAMRDTQYF.

The J gene is TRBJ1-2, the V gene TRBV15; no firm D call. The CDR3 has 13 residues. V was clipped by 1 base and J by 3 bases, with 6 bases between them. Germline V gene data show CDR1 as LNHNV and CDR2 as YYDKDF (reference sequence). CDR3 sequence (DNA): TGTGCCACCAGCAGAGGACGGGACTATGGCTACACCTTC. Its protein product is CATSRGRDYGYTF. Drawing the rest from reference TRBV15 and TRBJ1-2, the complete variable domain is DAMVIQNPRYQVTQFGKPVTLSCSQTLNHNVMYWYQQKSSQAPKLLFHYYDKDFNNEADTPDNFQSRRPNTSFCFLDIRSPGLGDTAMYLCATSRGRDYGYTFGSGTRLTVV.

V usage is TRBV3-1 (or the pseudogene TRBV3-2) and J usage is TRBJ2-7, with a tentative D call TRBD1 (6 bases). V was trimmed by 3 bases and J by 7 bases, leaving 16 bases between them. The germline CDR1 and CDR2 sequences are LGHDT and YNNKEL (reference sequence). The CDR3 sequence is 14 residues long. CDR3 amino acids: CASSQLQGLGEQYF. The CDR3 coding sequence is TGTGCCAGCAGCCAGCTCCAGGGGTTGGGGGAGCAGTACTTC.

J is TRBJ1-2 and V is TRBV28, with D hard to call. Trimming left V 5 bases short and J 0 bases short, with 16 bases between. The V gene's germline CDR1 is MDHEN and CDR2 SYDVKM. The CDR3 has 16 residues. CDR3 nucleotide sequence: TGTGCCAGCAGTCCAAGCCTACGACTAGCTAACTATGGCTACACCTTC. Translating it yields CASSPSLRLANYGYTF.

The chain combines TRBV6-5 with TRBJ1-3; TRBD1 matches 8 bases. J was trimmed by 4 bases and V by 6 bases; bases with no gene match: 8. The CDR3 has 15 residues. CDR1 and CDR2 from the germline V gene are MNHEY and SVGAGI. The DNA of the CDR3 is TGTGCCAGCAGCCAAGACAGGGGAAAAGGAAACACCATATATTTT. Its protein product is CASSQDRGKGNTIYF.

The gene calls are TRBV28 and TRBJ2-3; 8 bases fit TRBD1. Germline CDR1 is MDHEN and CDR2 is SYDVKM. The CDR3 extends over 15 amino acids. V shed 4 bases, J shed 1 base, and the junction held 4 bases outside the gene matches. The CDR3 nucleotides are TGTGCCAGCAGTTCCCAGGGGGCAGGCACAGATACGCAGTATTTT. Its protein is CASSSQGAGTDTQYF.

CDR3 nucleotide sequence: TGTGCCAGCTTGTTTCGCCAGGGGCCTGGGGCCAACGTCCTGACTTTC. It is translated as CASLFRQGPGANVLTF. The V call is TRBV27, the J call TRBJ2-6; D might be TRBD1 (6 bases). Germline CDR1 is MNHEY and CDR2 is SMNVEV (reference sequence). V was cut by 8 bases and J by 2 bases, with 16 bases left in between. The CDR3 is made up of 16 amino acids.

The rearrangement joins TRBV5-1 to TRBJ2-7; possible D gene TRBD1, 6 bases. Germline-derived CDR1 and CDR2 are SGHRS and YFSETQ. The V end was cut by 0 bases, the J end by 6 bases, with 13 bases between. The length of the CDR3 is 14 residues. CDR3 sequence reads: CASSLGGTWAEQYF. The CDR3 region has the DNA TGCGCCAGCAGCTTGGGGGGGACATGGGCCGAGCAGTACTTC.

The V and J genes are TRBV13 and TRBJ2-2, with D possibly matching TRBD2 (5 bases). V gave up 1 base and J gave up 3 bases, with 6 bases separating them. The CDR3 is 14 residues long. Germline V gene data show CDR1 as PRHDT and CDR2 as FYEKMQ (reference sequence). As DNA, the CDR3 is TGTGCCAGCAGCTTAGCCGGGGACACCGGGGAGCTGTTTTTT. This sequence encodes CASSLAGDTGELFF.

The chain carries TRBV19 and TRBJ2-1, with TRBD2 matching over 11 bases. CDR1 is LNHDA, CDR2 SQIVND, per germline (reference sequence). The V segment lost 4 bases and the J segment 10 bases; nucleotides outside the gene matches: 9. The CDR3 covers 15 residues. The CDR3 sequence: CASSTILAGVGEQFF. CDR3 DNA: TGTGCCAGTAGTACGATACTAGCGGGAGTTGGAGAGCAGTTCTTC.